This T cell receptor beta chain came from a study of T cell repertoires in cytomegalovirus infection. Background on the study: From public TCR beta signatures came an indication of both CMV infection and matching HLA type.

This CDR3 is built from 14 residues. The V and J ends lost 6 bases and 6 bases respectively, with 17 bases between them. TCRdb re-called the reads with MiXCR, one entry per CDR3 protein. Of hundreds of thousands of distinct CDR3 sequences listed, around 24% are singletons. This clonotype was observed a handful of times. The rearrangement links TRBV12-3 or TRBV12-4 to TRBJ1-1; no firm D call. The receptor was derived from a human donor in good health (CMV status not recorded). Some clones in this sample may be carry-over from other donors' samples. Source material: CD8+ T cells from PBMCs. The CDR3: CASSHGLIGPEAFF. CDR3 bases: TGTGCCAGCAGCCATGGACTGATTGGTCCTGAAGCTTTCTTT.